The 21 T cell receptor beta chains in this list originate from one sample, sequenced in a study of CD8 T cells in Susac syndrome. When the RNA was reverse transcribed, random hexamers were used with an input of roughly 0.45 to 1 ug. TCRdb re-called the immunoSEQ multiplex PCR reads with MiXCR, one entry per CDR3 protein. The sample includes 90,000 to 150,000 distinct CDR3 sequences, less than 95% seen only once; the top ten take approximately 0.12%. The sequenced sample was CD8+ T cells from PBMCs. The receptor set was obtained from a human donor in good health.

This chain joins TRBV4-3 and TRBJ2-7; D uncertain. Germline lookup yields CDR1 LGHNA and CDR2 YSLEER. Trimming took 0 bases from V and 1 from J, leaving 13 bases between them. CDR3 length: 16 residues. CDR3 in amino acids: CASSQDPSSSSYEQYF. CDR3 DNA sequence: TGCGCCAGCAGCCAAGATCCGTCCTCGTCGTCCTACGAGCAGTACTTC.

The V call is TRBV5-1, the J call TRBJ1-2; 11 nucleotides match TRBD1. In germline, CDR1 is SGHRS, CDR2 YFSETQ. The CDR3 extends over 15 amino acids. V lost 3 bases and J lost 6; bases outside the gene matches: 7. CDR3 protein: CASSYGTGGRDGYTF. CDR3 DNA sequence: TGCGCCAGCAGCTACGGGACAGGGGGTCGCGATGGCTACACCTTC.

Of note for this clonotype: Its ends do not fully match the called genes, so a read error is possible. This sequence joins TRBV25-1 and TRBJ1-2, with D possibly TRBD1 on 5 matching bases. Germline V gene data show CDR1 as MGHDK and CDR2 as SYGVNS. The CDR3 consists of 11 residues. DNA for the CDR3: TGTGCCAGCAGTGCCTCAGGGAGGTGGGACTTC. As protein: CASSASGRWDF.

This CDR3 is CASSLRSGGTDTQYF. DNA of the CDR3: TGTGCCAGCAGCCTTAGAAGTGGGGGCACAGATACGCAGTATTTT. The chain links TRBV7-2 to TRBJ2-3; D is unclear. Germline CDR1 and CDR2: SGHTA and FQGNSA. V lost 5 bases and J 1 base, leaving 13 bases between the germline ends. The CDR3 sequence is 15 residues long.

The chain carries TRBV20-1 and TRBJ2-3; a possible D gene is TRBD2 (6 bases). CDR3 length: 15 residues. The V gene's germline CDR1 is DFQATT and CDR2 SNEGSKA (reference sequence). V lost 2 bases, J lost 0 bases, and 12 bases lay in between. Written as DNA, the CDR3 is TGCAGTGCTAGATCGAGGGAGGTTAGCACAGATACGCAGTATTTT. Its protein is CSARSREVSTDTQYF.

The chain links TRBV5-1 to TRBJ2-7; 8 bases align to TRBD1. The CDR3 consists of 18 residues. Trimming took 0 bases from V and 3 from J; bases not matched to a gene: 14. CDR1 is SGHRS, CDR2 YFSETQ, per germline. The CDR3: CASSLVPDKTGVDYEQYF. Written as DNA, the CDR3 is TGCGCCAGCAGCTTGGTCCCCGACAAGACAGGGGTCGACTACGAGCAGTACTTC.

Details on this clonotype: It is unclear where the CDR3 begins or ends on the DNA, so no DNA is shown, and the CDR3 is as TCRdb lists it. The rearrangement uses TRBV29-1 and TRBJ1-2. The CDR3 length equals 11 residues, ends included. Germline-derived CDR1 and CDR2 are SQVTM and ANQGSEA. Here the CDR3 reads CSATPSDGYTF.

This chain's CDR3 is CASSGDFQETQYF. The CDR3 nucleotides are TGTGCCAGCAGCGGGGACTTCCAAGAGACCCAGTACTTC. The chain uses TRBV9 and TRBJ2-5; D may be TRBD2 (6 bases). V was trimmed by 3 bases and J by 1 base, leaving 7 bases between them. The germline V gene encodes CDR1 SGDLS and CDR2 YYNGEE. The CDR3 is 13 amino acids.

This clonotype was observed a handful of times. The chain combines TRBV6-2 or TRBV6-3 with TRBJ2-7; the match to TRBD2 covers 9 bases. The germline V gene has CDR1 MNHEY and CDR2 SVGEGT. Germline trimming cut 4 bases from V and 7 bases from J; bases unmatched to any gene: 17. The CDR3 is 17 amino acids. The CDR3 nucleotides are TGTGCCAGCAGTTCGCCTTTAGCGGGGGCCCTTTATCGGGAGCAGTACTTC. It specifies CASSSPLAGALYREQYF.

V gene TRBV6-5 combines with J gene TRBJ2-7; D could derive from TRBD1 or TRBD2 (7 bases each). The CDR3 is 14 amino acids. Germline assignment: CDR1 MNHEY and CDR2 SVGAGI. V lost 3 bases and J lost 4, with 13 bases in between. The CDR3 protein is CASSYAGGGYEQYF. DNA for the CDR3: TGTGCCAGCAGTTATGCAGGGGGGGGATACGAGCAGTACTTC.

The rearrangement uses TRBV5-6 and TRBJ2-5, with TRBD2 identical over 13 bases. The CDR3 has 17 residues. Germline V CDR1 and CDR2: SGHDT, YYEEEE. V shed 2 bases and J 3 bases; nucleotides not matched to a gene: 7. The CDR3 loop is CASSFDRTSGSEETQYF. The CDR3 region has the DNA TGTGCCAGCAGCTTCGACCGGACTAGCGGGAGCGAAGAGACCCAGTACTTC. The variable domain in full, completed from reference TRBV5-6 and TRBJ2-5, reads DAGVTQSPTHLIKTRGQQVTLRCSPKSGHDTVSWYQQALGQGPQFIFQYYEEEERQRGNFPDRFSGHQFPNYSSELNVNALLLGDSALYLCASSFDRTSGSEETQYFGPGTRLLVL.

The chain carries TRBV6-4 and TRBJ2-2; 11 bases are a match to TRBD2. V shed 8 bases, J shed 1 base, and the junction held 3 bases outside the gene matches. Germline V gene lookup returns CDR1 MRHNA and CDR2 SNTAGT. The CDR3 contains 15 residues. CDR3 in DNA: TGTGCCAGCCGAACTAGCGGGAGGAACACCGGGGAGCTGTTTTTT. The encoded protein is CASRTSGRNTGELFF.

The chain joins TRBV7-3 to TRBJ1-6, with D maybe TRBD1 (5 bases). V lost 5 bases, J lost 10 bases, and 12 bases lay in between. Germline CDR1 reads SGHTA; CDR2 reads FQGTGA. The CDR3 has 13 residues. The CDR3 reads CASSLGTASPLHF. Here the CDR3 DNA reads TGTGCCAGCAGCCTCGGGACGGCATCACCCCTCCACTTT.

The chain recombines TRBV12-3 or TRBV12-4 with TRBJ1-1, with D hard to call. The ends were cut back, 4 bases at V and 2 bases at J, with 14 bases in the middle. CDR3 length: 15 amino acids. In nucleotides, the CDR3 is TGTGCCAGCAGTTCTACCGTTGTCCCTAACACTGAAGCTTTCTTT. Residues: CASSSTVVPNTEAFF.

For this clonotype: A junction boundary mismatches the germline segment, possibly from a read error. The chain combines TRBV3-1 with TRBJ2-7; TRBD2 matches 8 bases. The length of the CDR3 is 15 residues. The germline gives CDR1 LGHDT, CDR2 YNNKEL (reference sequence). This CDR3 reads CASSPVAGSSYERYF. CDR3 bases: TGTGCCAGCAGCCCTGTAGCGGGAAGCTCCTACGAGCGGTACTTC.

The chain links TRBV29-1 to TRBJ2-7; 7 bases are a match to TRBD1. The CDR3 loop spans 13 amino acids. Trimming removed 6 bases from V and 6 bases from J; junction bases left unmatched: 11. Per the germline V gene, CDR1 is SQVTM and CDR2 is ANQGSEA. CDR3 bases: TGCAGCGTGGGTCTACAGGGGAGAGGCGAGCAGTACTTC. Amino acids: CSVGLQGRGEQYF.

This clonotype has more than one count but fewer than ten. V and J are TRBV28 and TRBJ1-4; 8 nucleotides match TRBD1. V was pared by 4 bases and J by 8 bases, with 6 bases of the junction left unmatched. Germline V lookup: CDR1 MDHEN, CDR2 SYDVKM. CDR3 length: 14 residues. The DNA for the CDR3 is TGTGCCAGCAGTTCCGACAGGGGCGGCGAAAAACTGTTTTTT. Protein sequence: CASSSDRGGEKLFF.

This sequence joins TRBV15 and TRBJ1-2, with D tentatively TRBD1 (6 bases). The CDR3 has 14 amino acids. The V gene's germline CDR1 is LNHNV and CDR2 YYDKDF (reference sequence). V was clipped by 0 bases and J by 4 bases, with 9 bases between them. The CDR3 is CATSRDQGRYGYTF. CDR3 bases: TGTGCCACCAGCAGAGATCAGGGGCGCTATGGCTACACCTTC.

This rearrangement joins TRBV9 to TRBJ1-2; D possibly corresponds to TRBD1 (6 bases). Trimming removed 1 base from V and 4 bases from J, with 17 bases in between. CDR3 length: 16 residues. The germline V gene has CDR1 SGDLS and CDR2 YYNGEE. CDR3 sequence reads: CASSVNIRGGGYGYTF. The CDR3 DNA is TGTGCCAGCAGCGTAAATATTAGGGGGGGCGGCTATGGCTACACCTTC.

The rearrangement uses TRBV10-2 and TRBJ2-1; 9 bases fit TRBD2. The CDR3 sequence is 14 residues long. The V and J ends lost 5 bases and 1 base, in that order; junction bases with no gene match: 0. Germline-derived CDR1 and CDR2 are WSHSY and SAAADI. CDR3 nucleotides: TGCGCCAGCAGTACTAGCGGGTCCTACAATGAGCAGTTCTTC. This codes for CASSTSGSYNEQFF.

The chain carries TRBV7-3 and TRBJ1-1; tentative D call: TRBD1 (6 bases). V lost 5 bases, J lost 2 bases, and 9 bases lay in between. This CDR3 contains 13 residues. Germline loops: CDR1 SGHTA, CDR2 FQGTGA. The CDR3, as DNA: TGTGCCAGCAGCCTCGGGACAAACACTGAAGCTTTCTTT. It is translated as CASSLGTNTEAFF.